The entry below describes one T cell receptor beta chain. This clonotype was detected ten times or more. It has no known antigen specificity. Per-base qualities were not stored, and no clone one base away is much larger. These data are taken from a study of T cell repertoires in cytomegalovirus infection (dated 2019 in TCRdb). Background for the entire study: Because public TCR beta signatures pointed to carriage of CMV infection together with the matching HLA type, the HLA type of each donor mattered for the analysis. The paper as a whole reports these results and caveats: In the ex vivo response, HLA-C-restricted CMV-specific TCR beta clonotypes were dominant, and in two of eight donors the single most frequent clonotype came from this HLA-C-restricted group. In both this cohort and an independent cohort of several hundred donors, the cumulative frequency of public TCR beta family members distinguished carriers of CMV infection plus the relevant HLA type.

For sequencing, an Illumina HiSeq 1500 was employed. The raw public reads went through TCRdb reprocessing: fastp at Q25, MiXCR clone calling, in-frame beta chains kept. Identical CDR3 proteins give one entry, which carries the most common genes and DNA. The sample table records approximately 150,000 distinct CDR3 sequences; about 6.5% of these occur just once. The top ten hold about a sixth of the sample. According to the germline V gene, CDR1 reads SGHAT and CDR2 reads FQNNGV. Spanning cysteine to phenylalanine, the CDR3 consists of 12 amino acids. Only CDR3 DNA is held: 36 bases, read in frame from base 1. V sheds 6 bases and J sheds 2 bases, leaving 5 bases between their ends.

Rearrangement joined TRBV11-2 to TRBJ2-1; a confident D gene designation cannot be given. The origin of this receptor is a human donor in good health (CMV status not recorded). Some clones in this sample may be carry-over from other donors' samples. What was sequenced was PBMCs. CDR3 reads: CASSVAYNEQFF. The nucleotide sequence reads TGTGCCAGCAGTGTAGCCTACAATGAGCAGTTCTTC.